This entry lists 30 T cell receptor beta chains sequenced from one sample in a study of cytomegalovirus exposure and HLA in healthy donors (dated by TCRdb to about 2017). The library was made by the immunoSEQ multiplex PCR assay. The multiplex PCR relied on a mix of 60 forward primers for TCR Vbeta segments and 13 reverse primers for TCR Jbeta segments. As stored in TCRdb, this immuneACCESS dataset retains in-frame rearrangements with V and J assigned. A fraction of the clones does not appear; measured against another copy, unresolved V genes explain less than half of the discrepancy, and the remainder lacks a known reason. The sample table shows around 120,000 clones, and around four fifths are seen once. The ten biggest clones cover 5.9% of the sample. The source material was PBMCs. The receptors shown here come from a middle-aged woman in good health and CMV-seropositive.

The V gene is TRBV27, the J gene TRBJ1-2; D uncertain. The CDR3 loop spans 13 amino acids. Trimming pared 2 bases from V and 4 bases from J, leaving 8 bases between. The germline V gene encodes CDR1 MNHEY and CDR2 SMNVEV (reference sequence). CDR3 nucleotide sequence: TGTGCCAGCAGTTTAATGTCGGGCTATGGCTACACCTTC. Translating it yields CASSLMSGYGYTF.

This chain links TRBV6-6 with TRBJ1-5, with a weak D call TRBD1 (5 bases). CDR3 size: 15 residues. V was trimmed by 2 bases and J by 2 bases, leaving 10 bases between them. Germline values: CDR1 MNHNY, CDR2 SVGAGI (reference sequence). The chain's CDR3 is CASSYGQGGNQPQHF. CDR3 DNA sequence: TGTGCCAGCAGTTACGGGCAGGGCGGCAATCAGCCCCAGCATTTT.

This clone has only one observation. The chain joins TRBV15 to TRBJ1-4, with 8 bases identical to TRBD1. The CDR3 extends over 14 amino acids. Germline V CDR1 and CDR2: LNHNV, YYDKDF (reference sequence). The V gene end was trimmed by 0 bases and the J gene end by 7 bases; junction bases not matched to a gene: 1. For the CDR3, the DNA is TGTGCCACCAGCAGAGACAGGGGGCGTGAAAAACTGTTTTTT. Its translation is CATSRDRGREKLFF.

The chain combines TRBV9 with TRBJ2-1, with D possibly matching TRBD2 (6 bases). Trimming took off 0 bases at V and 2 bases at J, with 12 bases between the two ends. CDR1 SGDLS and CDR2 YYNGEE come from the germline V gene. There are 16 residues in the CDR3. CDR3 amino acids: CASSVEAGPAYNEQFF. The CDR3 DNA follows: TGTGCCAGCAGCGTAGAGGCGGGGCCAGCCTACAATGAGCAGTTCTTC.

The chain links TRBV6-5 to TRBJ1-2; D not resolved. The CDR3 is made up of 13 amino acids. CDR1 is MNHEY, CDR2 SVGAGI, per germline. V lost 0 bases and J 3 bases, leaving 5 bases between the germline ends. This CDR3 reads CASSYSQDYGYTF. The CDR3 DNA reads TGTGCCAGCAGTTACTCCCAGGACTATGGCTACACCTTC.

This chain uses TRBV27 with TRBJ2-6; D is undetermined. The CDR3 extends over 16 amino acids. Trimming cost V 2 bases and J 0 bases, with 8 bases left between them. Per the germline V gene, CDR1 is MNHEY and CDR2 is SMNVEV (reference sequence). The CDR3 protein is CASSLPPDSGANVLTF. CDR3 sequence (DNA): TGTGCCAGCAGTTTACCGCCAGACTCTGGGGCCAACGTCCTGACTTTC.

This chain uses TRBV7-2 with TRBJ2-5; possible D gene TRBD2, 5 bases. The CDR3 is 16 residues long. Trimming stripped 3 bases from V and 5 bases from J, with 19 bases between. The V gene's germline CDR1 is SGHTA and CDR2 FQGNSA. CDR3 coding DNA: TGTGCCAGCAGCTTGAGTAGCGCCCGAGTACGGGAGACCCAGTACTTC. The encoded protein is CASSLSSARVRETQYF.

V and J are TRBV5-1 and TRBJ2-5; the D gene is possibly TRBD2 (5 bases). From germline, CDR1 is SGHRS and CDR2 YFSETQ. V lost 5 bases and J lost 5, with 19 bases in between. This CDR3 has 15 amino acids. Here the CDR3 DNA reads TGCGCCAGCAGTCCTGAGGGAGCCCCCACGGAGACCCAGTACTTC. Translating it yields CASSPEGAPTETQYF. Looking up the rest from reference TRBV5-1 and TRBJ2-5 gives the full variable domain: KAGVTQTPRYLIKTRGQQVTLSCSPISGHRSVSWYQQTPGQGLQFLFEYFSETQRNKGNFPGRFSGRQFSNSRSEMNVSTLELGDSALYLCASSPEGAPTETQYFGPGTRLLVL.

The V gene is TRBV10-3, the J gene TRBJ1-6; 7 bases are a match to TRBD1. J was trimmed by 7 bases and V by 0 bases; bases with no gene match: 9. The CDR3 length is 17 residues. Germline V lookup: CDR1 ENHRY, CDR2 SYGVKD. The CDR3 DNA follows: TGTGCCATCAGTGAGTCGTTGGGGGGACAGACCAATTCACCCCTCCACTTT. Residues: CAISESLGGQTNSPLHF.

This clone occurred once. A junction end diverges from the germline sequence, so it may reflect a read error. The CDR3 coding sequence is TGTGCTAGCAGCTTAAGTGGTAGGAGCAATGAGCAGTTCTTC. Its protein is CASSLSGRSNEQFF. The V gene is TRBV7-7, the J gene TRBJ2-1; D unclear. Germline V CDR1 and CDR2: SSHAT, FNYEAQ (reference sequence). This CDR3 contains 14 residues.

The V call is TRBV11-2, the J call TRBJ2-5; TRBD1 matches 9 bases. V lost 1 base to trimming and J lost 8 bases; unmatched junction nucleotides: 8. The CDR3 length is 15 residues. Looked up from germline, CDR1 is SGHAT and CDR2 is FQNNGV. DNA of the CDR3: TGTGCCAGCAGCTTAGGTGGGACAGGGTTTGAAACCCAGTACTTC. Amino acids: CASSLGGTGFETQYF.

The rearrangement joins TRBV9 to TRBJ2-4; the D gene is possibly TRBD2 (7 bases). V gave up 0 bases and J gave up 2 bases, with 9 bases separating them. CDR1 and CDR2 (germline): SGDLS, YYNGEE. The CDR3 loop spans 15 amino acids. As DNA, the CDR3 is TGTGCCAGCAGCGTAGAGGGGGGGACCAAAAACATTCAGTACTTC. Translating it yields CASSVEGGTKNIQYF.

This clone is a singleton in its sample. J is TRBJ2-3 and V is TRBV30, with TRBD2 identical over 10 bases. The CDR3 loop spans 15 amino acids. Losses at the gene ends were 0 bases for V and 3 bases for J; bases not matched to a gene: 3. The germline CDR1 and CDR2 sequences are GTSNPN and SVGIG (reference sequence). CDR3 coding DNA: TGTGCCTGGAGTGTGAGCGGGGGGGCGACAGATACGCAGTATTTT. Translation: CAWSVSGGATDTQYF.

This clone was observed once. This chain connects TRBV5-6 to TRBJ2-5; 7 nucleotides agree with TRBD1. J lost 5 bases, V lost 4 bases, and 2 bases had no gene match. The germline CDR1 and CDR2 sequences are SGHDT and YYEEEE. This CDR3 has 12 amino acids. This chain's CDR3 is CASSPTGETQYF. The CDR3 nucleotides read TGTGCCAGCAGCCCGACAGGGGAGACCCAGTACTTC.

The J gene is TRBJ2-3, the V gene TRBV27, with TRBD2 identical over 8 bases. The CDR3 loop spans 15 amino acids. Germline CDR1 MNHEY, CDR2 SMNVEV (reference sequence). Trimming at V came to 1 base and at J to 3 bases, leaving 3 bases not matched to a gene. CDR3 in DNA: TGTGCCAGCAGTTTATTGGGACTAGGTACAGATACGCAGTATTTT. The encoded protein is CASSLLGLGTDTQYF.

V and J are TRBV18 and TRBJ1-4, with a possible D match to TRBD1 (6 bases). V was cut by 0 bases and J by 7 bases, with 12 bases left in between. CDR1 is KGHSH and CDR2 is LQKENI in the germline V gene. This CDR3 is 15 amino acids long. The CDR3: CASSPPAGVSEKLFF. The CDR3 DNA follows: TGTGCCAGCTCACCACCGGCAGGGGTTAGTGAAAAACTGTTTTTT.

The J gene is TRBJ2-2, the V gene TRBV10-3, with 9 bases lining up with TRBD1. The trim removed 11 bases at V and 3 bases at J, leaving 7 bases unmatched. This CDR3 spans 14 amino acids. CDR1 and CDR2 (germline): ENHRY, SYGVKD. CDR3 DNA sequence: TGTGCCGTAAGAGGACAGGGGCACACCGGGGAGCTGTTTTTT. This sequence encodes CAVRGQGHTGELFF.

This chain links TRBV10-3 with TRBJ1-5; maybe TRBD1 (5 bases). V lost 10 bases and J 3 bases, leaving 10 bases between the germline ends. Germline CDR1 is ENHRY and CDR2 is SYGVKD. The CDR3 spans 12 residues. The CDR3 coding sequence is TGTGCCACTTCAGGGATCAATCAGCCCCAGCATTTT. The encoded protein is CATSGINQPQHF.

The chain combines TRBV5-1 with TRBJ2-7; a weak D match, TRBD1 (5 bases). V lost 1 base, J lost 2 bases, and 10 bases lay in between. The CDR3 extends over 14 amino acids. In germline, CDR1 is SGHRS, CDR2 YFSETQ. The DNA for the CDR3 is TGCGCCAGCAGCTTGACAGGAGAGGCCTACGAGCAGTACTTC. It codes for CASSLTGEAYEQYF.

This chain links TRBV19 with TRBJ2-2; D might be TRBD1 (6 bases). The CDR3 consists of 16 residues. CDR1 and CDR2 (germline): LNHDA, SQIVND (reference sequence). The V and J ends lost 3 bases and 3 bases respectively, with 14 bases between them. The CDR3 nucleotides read TGTGCCAGTAGTATGAGGCAGGGGCACGACACCGGGGAGCTGTTTTTT. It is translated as CASSMRQGHDTGELFF.

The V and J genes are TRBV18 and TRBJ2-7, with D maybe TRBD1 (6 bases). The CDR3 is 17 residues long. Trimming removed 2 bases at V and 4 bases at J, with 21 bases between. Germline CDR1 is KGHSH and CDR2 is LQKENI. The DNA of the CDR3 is TGTGCCAGCTCACCAATCGGGGCCAGGGGAAAAGGGTACGAGCAGTACTTC. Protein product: CASSPIGARGKGYEQYF. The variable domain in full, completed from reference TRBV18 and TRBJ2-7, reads NAGVMQNPRHLVRRRGQEARLRCSPMKGHSHVYWYRQLPEEGLKFMVYLQKENIIDESGMPKERFSAEFPKEGPSILRIQQVVRGDSAAYFCASSPIGARGKGYEQYFGPGTRLTVT.

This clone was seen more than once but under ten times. The DNA of the CDR3 is TGTGCCAGCAGTCCCCGGACTAGTTTAAGCGGGGAGCTGTTTTTT. It yields the protein CASSPRTSLSGELFF. The chain carries TRBV28 and TRBJ2-2; 7 bases match TRBD2. The CDR3 is 15 residues long. Germline CDR1 reads MDHEN; CDR2 reads SYDVKM. Trimming at V came to 5 bases and at J to 7 bases, leaving 10 bases not matched to a gene. Full variable domain (rest looked up from reference TRBV28 and TRBJ2-2): DVKVTQSSRYLVKRTGEKVFLECVQDMDHENMFWYRQDPGLGLRLIYFSYDVKMKEKGDIPEGYSVSREKKERFSLILESASTNQTSMYLCASSPRTSLSGELFFGEGSRLTVL.

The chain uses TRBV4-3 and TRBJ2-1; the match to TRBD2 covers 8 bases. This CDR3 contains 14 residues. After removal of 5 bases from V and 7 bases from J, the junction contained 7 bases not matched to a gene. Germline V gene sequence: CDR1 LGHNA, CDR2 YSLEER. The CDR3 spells CASSFSGSDNEQFF. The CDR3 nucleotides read TGCGCCAGCAGCTTCAGCGGGAGTGATAATGAGCAGTTCTTC.

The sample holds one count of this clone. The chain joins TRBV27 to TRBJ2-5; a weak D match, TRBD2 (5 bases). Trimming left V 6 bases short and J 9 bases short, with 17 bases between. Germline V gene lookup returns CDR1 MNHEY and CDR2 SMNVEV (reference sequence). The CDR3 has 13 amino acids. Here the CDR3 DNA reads TGTGCCAGCAGCTACGGGGTTTCTGGTGCCCAGTACTTC. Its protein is CASSYGVSGAQYF.

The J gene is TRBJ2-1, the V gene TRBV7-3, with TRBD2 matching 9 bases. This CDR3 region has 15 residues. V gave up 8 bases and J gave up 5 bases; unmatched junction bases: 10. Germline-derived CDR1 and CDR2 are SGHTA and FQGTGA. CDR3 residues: CASSFGGGADNEQFF. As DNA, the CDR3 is TGTGCCAGCTCCTTCGGCGGGGGGGCCGACAATGAGCAGTTCTTC.

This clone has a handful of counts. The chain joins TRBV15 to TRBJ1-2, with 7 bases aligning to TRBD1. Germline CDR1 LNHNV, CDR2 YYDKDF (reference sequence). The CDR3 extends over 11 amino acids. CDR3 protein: CATQGRHGYTF. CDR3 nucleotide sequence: TGTGCGACACAGGGGAGGCATGGCTACACCTTC.

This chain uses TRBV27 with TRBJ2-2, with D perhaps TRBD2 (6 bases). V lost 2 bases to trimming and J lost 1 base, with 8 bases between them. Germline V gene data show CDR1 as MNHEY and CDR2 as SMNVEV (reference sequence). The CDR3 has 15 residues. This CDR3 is CASSLAGLNTGELFF. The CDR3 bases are TGTGCCAGCAGTTTAGCGGGGCTGAACACCGGGGAGCTGTTTTTT.

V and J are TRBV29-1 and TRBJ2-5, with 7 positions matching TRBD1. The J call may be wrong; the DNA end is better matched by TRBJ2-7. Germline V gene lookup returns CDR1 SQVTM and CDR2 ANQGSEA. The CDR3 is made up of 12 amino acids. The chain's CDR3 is CSASGRGYEQYF. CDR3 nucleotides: TGCAGCGCGTCAGGCAGGGGGTACGAGCAGTACTTC.

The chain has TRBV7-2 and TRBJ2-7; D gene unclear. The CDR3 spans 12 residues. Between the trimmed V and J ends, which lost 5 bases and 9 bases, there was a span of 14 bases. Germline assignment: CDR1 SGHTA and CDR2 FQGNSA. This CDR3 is CASSPEFGGQYF. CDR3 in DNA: TGTGCCAGCAGCCCTGAGTTCGGCGGGCAGTACTTC.

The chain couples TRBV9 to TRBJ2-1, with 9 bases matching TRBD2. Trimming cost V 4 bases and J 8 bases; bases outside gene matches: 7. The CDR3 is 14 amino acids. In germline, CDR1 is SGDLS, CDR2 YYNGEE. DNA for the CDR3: TGTGCCAGCAGCAGTAGCGGGAGCAAGGATGAGCAGTTCTTC. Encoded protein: CASSSSGSKDEQFF.